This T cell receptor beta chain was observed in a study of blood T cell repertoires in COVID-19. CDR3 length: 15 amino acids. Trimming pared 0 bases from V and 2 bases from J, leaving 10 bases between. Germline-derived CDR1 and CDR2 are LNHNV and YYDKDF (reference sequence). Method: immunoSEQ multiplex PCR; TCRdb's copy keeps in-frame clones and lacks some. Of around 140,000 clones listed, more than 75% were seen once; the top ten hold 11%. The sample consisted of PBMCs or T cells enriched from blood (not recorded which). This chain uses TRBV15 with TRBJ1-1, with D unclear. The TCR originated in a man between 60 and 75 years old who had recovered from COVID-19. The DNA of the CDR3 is TGTGCCACCAGCAGAGATTTATCCAGAAACACTGAAGCTTTCTTT. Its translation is CATSRDLSRNTEAFF.